This TCR beta chain appears in the sequencing data of a study of T cells in Graves' hyperthyroidism and ophthalmopathy. Whole-study findings and limits: Researchers found most expanded thyroid clonotypes above 0.001 in blood as well.

RNA transcripts served as the template for amplifying TCR beta CDR3 regions. The TCR CDR3 was amplified in a first-round RT-PCR using the HTBI primer set. TCRdb fed the multiplex PCR reads into MiXCR, producing one record per CDR3 protein. The sample consists of some 250,000 distinct CDR3 sequences, about 14% of them appearing once. Uncontrolled infections, other autoimmune diseases, pregnancy or lactation led to exclusion of patients. Orbital computed tomography and thyroid ultrasound, together with serum TRAb and thyroxine and clinical symptoms, were used for diagnoses. The sample holds many counts of this clonotype. Its target is unknown. There are 16 residues in the CDR3. The germline gives CDR1 MNHEY, CDR2 SMNVEV (reference sequence). V lost 4 bases, J lost 3 bases, and 18 bases lay in between.

The chain recombines TRBV27 with TRBJ2-5; D perhaps matches TRBD2 (5 bases). The sequenced material came from blood. The TCR was taken from a woman aged 40 to 50 with Graves' hyperthyroidism that later progressed to Graves' ophthalmopathy. CDR3 protein: CASSSPGLTSKETQYF. CDR3 DNA sequence: TGTGCCAGCAGTTCCCCCGGGTTAACTAGTAAAGAGACCCAGTACTTC.